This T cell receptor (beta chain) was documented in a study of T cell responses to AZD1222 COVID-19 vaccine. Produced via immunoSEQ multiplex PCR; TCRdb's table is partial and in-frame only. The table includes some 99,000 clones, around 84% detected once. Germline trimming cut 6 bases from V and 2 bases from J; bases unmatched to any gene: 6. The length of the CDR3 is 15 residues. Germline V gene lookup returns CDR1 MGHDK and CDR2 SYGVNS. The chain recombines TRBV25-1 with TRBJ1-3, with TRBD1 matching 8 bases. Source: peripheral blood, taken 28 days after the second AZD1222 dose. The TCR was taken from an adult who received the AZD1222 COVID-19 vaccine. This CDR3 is CASSAGGAAGNTIYF. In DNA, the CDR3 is TGTGCCAGCAGCGCAGGGGGCGCGGCTGGAAACACCATATATTTT.